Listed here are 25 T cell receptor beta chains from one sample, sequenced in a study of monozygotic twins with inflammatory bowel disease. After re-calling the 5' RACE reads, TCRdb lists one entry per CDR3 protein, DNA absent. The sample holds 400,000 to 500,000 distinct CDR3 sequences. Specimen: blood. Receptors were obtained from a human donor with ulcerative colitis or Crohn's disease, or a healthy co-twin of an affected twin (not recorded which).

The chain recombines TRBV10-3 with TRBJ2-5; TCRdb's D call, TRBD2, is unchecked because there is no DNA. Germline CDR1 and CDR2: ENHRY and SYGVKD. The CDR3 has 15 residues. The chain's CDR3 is CAISPAGGPQETQYF.

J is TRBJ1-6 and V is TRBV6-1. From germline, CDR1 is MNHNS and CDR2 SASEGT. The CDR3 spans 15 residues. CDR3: CASSPGLLLRSPLHF.

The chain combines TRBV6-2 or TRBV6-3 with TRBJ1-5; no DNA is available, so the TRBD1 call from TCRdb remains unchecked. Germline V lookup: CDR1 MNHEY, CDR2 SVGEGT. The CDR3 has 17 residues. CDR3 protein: CASSYSAGQGWNQPQHF.

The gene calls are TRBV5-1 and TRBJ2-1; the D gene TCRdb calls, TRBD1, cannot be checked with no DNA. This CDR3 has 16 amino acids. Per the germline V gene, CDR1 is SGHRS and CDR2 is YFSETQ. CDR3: CASSRSTGRNTNEQFF. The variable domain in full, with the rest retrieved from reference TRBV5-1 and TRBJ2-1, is KAGVTQTPRYLIKTRGQQVTLSCSPISGHRSVSWYQQTPGQGLQFLFEYFSETQRNKGNFPGRFSGRQFSNSRSEMNVSTLELGDSALYLCASSRSTGRNTNEQFFGPGTRLTVL.

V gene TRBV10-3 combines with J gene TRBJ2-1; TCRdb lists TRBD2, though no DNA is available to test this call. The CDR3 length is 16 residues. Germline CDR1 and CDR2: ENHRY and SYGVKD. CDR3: CAIRSTGTSGSNEQFF.

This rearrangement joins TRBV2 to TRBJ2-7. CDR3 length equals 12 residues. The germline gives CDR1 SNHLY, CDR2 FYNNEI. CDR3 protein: CASSEGSLPLYF. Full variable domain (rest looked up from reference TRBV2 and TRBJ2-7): EPEVTQTPSHQVTQMGQEVILRCVPISNHLYFYWYRQILGQKVEFLVSFYNNEISEKSEIFDDQFSVERPDGSNFTLKIRSTKLEDSAMYFCASSEGSLPLYFGPGTRLTVT.

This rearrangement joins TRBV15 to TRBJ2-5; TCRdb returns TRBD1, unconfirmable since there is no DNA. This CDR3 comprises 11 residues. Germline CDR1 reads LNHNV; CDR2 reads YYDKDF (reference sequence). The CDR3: CATGGWETQYF. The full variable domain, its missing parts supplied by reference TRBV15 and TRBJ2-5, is DAMVIQNPRYQVTQFGKPVTLSCSQTLNHNVMYWYQQKSSQAPKLLFHYYDKDFNNEADTPDNFQSRRPNTSFCFLDIRSPGLGDTAMYLCATGGWETQYFGPGTRLLVL.

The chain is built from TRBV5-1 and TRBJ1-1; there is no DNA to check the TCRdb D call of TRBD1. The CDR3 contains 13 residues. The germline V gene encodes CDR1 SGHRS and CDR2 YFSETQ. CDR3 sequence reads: CASSSGQGLDAFF.

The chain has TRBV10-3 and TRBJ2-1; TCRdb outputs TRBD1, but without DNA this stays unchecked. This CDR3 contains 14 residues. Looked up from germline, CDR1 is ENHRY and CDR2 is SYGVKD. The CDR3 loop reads CAISAKGAGFEQFF.

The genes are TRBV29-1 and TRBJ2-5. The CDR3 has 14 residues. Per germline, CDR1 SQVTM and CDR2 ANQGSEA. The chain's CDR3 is CSVERSNRQETQYF.

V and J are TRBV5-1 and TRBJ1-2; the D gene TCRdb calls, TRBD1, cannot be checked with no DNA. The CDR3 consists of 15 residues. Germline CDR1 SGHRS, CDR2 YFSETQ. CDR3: CASSPVAGANYGYTF.

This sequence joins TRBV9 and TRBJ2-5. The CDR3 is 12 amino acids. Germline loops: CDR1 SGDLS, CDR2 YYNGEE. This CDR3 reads CASADQWETQYF.

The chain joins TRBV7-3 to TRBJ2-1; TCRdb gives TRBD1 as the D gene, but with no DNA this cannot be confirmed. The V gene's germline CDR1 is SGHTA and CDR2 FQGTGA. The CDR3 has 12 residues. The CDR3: CASSLTGVVLFF. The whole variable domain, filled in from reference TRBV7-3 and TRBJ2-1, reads GAGVSQTPSNKVTEKGKYVELRCDPISGHTALYWYRQSLGQGPEFLIYFQGTGAADDSGLPNDRFFAVRPEGSVSTLKIQRTERGDSAVYLCASSLTGVVLFFGPGTRLTVL.

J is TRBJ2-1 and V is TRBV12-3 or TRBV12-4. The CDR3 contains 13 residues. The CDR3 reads CASSLSGDKEQFF.

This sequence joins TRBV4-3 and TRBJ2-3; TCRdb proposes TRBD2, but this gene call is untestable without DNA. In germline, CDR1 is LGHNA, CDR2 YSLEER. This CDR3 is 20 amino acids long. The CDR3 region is CASSQEKAGGGRVVADTQYF.

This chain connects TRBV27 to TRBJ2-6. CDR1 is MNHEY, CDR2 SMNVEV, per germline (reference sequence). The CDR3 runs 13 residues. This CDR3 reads CASKASGANVLTF. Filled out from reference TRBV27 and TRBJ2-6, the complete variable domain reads EAQVTQNPRYLITVTGKKLTVTCSQNMNHEYMSWYRQDPGLGLRQIYYSMNVEVTDKGDVPEGYKVSRKEKRNFPLILESPSPNQTSLYFCASKASGANVLTFGAGSRLTVL.

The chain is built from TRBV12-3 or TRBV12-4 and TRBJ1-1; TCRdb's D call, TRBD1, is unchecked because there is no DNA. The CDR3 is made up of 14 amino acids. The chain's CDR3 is CASSARQGITEAFF.

This CDR3 is CASSLEGPGSTNYGYTF. The chain joins TRBV5-1 to TRBJ1-2. This CDR3 comprises 17 residues. Germline CDR1 and CDR2: SGHRS and YFSETQ.

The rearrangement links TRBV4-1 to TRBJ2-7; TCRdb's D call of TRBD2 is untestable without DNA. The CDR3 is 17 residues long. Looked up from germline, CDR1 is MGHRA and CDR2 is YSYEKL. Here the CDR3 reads CASSQDRKGHSGYEQYF.

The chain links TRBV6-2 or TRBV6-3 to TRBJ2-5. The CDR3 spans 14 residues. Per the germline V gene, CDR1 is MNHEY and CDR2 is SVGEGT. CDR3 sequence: CASSYVSPQETQYF.

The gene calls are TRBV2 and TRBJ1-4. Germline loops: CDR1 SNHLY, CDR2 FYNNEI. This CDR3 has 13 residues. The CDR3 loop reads CASTRERAGELFF.

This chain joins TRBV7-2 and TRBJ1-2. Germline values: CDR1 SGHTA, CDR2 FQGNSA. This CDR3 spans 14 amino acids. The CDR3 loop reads CASSLDPAAGGYTF.

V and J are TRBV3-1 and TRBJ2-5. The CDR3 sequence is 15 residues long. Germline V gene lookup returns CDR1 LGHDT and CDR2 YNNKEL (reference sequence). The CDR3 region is CASSQVHDEQETQYF.

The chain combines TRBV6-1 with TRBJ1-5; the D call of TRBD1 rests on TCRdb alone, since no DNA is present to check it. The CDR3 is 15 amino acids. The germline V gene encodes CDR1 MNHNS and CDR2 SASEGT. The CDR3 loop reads CASSEGRGPNQPQHF.

CDR3 loop: CSAQGTGVYNEQFF. The chain recombines TRBV20-1 with TRBJ2-1; without DNA, the TCRdb call of TRBD1 cannot be checked. The CDR3 spans 14 residues. The germline gives CDR1 DFQATT, CDR2 SNEGSKA (reference sequence).